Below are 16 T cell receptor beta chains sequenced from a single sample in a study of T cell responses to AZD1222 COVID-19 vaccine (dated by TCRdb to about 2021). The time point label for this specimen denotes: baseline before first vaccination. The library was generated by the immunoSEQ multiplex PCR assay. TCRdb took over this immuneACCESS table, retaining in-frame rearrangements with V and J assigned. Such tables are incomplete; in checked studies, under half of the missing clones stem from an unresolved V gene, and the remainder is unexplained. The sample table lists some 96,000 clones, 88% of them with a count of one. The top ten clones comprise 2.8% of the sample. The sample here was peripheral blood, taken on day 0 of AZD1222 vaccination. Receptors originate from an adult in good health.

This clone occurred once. CDR3 DNA sequence: TGTGCCAGTAGAACGACAGGGCTGAACACTGAAGCTTTCTTT. Protein sequence: CASRTTGLNTEAFF. The chain combines TRBV19 with TRBJ1-1; 7 nucleotides match TRBD1. CDR1 LNHDA and CDR2 SQIVND come from the germline V gene (reference sequence). There are 14 residues in the CDR3. Trimming took 6 bases from V and 0 from J; bases not matched to a gene: 4.

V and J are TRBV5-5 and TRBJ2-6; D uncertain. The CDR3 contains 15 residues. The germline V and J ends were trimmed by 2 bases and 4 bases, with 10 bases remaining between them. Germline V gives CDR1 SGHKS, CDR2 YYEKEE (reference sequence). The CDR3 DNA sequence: TGTGCCAGCAGCTTAAGGGATACAGGGGCCAACGTCCTGACTTTC. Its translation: CASSLRDTGANVLTF.

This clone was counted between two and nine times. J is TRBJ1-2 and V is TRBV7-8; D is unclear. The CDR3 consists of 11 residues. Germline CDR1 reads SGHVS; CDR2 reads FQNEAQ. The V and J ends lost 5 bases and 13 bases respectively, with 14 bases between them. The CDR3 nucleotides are TGTGCCAGCAGCCCTCTGGGCGGGGTCACCTTC. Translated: CASSPLGGVTF.

CDR3 sequence: CASSLGHYGYTF. The CDR3, as DNA: TGTGCCAGCAGCCTGGGACATTATGGCTACACCTTC. The chain employs TRBV28 and TRBJ1-2; perhaps TRBD1 as D (6 bases). Per germline, CDR1 MDHEN and CDR2 SYDVKM. The CDR3 spans 12 residues. V was trimmed by 6 bases and J by 5 bases, leaving 10 bases between them.

The CDR3 bases are TGCACCAGCAGCCACTTCTCCTATAATTCACCCCTCCACTTT. Its translation: CTSSHFSYNSPLHF. The gene calls are TRBV1 and TRBJ1-6. TRBV1 is reported as a pseudogene. CDR3 length: 14 residues.

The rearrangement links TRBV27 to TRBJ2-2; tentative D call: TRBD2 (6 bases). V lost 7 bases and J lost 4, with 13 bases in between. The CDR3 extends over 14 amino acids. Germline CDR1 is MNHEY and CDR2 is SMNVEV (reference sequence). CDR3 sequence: CASTWGVSTGELFF. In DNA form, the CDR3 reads TGTGCCAGCACATGGGGGGTCAGCACCGGGGAGCTGTTTTTT.

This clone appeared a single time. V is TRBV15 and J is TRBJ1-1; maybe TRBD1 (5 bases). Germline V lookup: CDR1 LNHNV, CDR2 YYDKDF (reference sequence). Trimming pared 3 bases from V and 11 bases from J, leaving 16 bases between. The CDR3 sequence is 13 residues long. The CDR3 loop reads CATSRGSRVGAFF. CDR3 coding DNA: TGTGCCACCAGCAGGGGATCCAGGGTCGGCGCTTTCTTT.

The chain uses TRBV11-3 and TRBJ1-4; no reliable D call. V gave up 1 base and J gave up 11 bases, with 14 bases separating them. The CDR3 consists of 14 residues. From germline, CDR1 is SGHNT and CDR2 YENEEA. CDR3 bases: TGTGCCAGCAGCTTAGCCCGGACGGGAAGGAAACTGTTTTTT. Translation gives CASSLARTGRKLFF.

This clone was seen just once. The CDR3 loop reads CASSSRNSNQPQHF. CDR3 sequence (DNA): TGTGCCAGCAGCTCCAGGAATAGCAATCAGCCCCAGCATTTT. The J gene is TRBJ1-5, the V gene TRBV5-6; D is unclear. Trimming cost V 3 bases and J 0 bases, with 7 bases left between them. The V gene's germline CDR1 is SGHDT and CDR2 YYEEEE. The CDR3 covers 14 residues.

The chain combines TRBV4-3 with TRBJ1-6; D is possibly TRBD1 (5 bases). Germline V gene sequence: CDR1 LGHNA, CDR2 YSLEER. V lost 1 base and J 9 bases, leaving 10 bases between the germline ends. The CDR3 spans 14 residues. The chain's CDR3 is CASSQVQDSSPLHF. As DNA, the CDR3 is TGCGCCAGCAGCCAAGTACAGGATAGTTCACCCCTCCACTTT.

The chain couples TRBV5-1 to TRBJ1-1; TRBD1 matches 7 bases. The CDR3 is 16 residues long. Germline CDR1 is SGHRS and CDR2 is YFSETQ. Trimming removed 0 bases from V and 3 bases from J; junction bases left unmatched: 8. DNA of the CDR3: TGCGCCAGCAGCTTGGGGTCGCCGGGACAGTACACTGAAGCTTTCTTT. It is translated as CASSLGSPGQYTEAFF.

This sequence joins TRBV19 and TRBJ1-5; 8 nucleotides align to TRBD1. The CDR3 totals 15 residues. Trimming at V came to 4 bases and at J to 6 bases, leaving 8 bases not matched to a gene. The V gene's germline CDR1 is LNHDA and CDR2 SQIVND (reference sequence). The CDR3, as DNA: TGTGCCAGTAGTAGCTCCGGACAGGGCGGTCAGCCCCAGCATTTT. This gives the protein CASSSSGQGGQPQHF.

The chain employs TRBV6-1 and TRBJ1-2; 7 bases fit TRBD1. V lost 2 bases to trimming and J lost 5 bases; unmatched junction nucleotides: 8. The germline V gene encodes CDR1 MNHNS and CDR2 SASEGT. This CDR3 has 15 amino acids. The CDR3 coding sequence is TGTGCCAGCAGTGAAACGGCAGGGGGGAGTTATGGCTACACCTTC. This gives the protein CASSETAGGSYGYTF.

Written as DNA, the CDR3 is TGTGCCAGCTCTATACAGGGCATGCGAGAGACCCAGTACTTC. Protein sequence: CASSIQGMRETQYF. V usage is TRBV18 and J usage is TRBJ2-5; the D gene is possibly TRBD1 (6 bases). V shed 6 bases and J shed 4 bases, with 15 bases lying between them. Germline CDR1 and CDR2: KGHSH and LQKENI. CDR3 length: 14 amino acids. Looking up the rest from reference TRBV18 and TRBJ2-5 gives the full variable domain: NAGVMQNPRHLVRRRGQEARLRCSPMKGHSHVYWYRQLPEEGLKFMVYLQKENIIDESGMPKERFSAEFPKEGPSILRIQQVVRGDSAAYFCASSIQGMRETQYFGPGTRLLVL.

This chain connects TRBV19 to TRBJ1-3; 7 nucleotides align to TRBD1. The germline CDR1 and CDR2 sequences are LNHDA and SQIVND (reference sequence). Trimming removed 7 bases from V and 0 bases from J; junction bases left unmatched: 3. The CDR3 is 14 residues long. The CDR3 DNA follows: TGTGCCAGTAAAACAGGGGCCTCTGGAAACACCATATATTTT. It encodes CASKTGASGNTIYF.

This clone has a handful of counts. CDR3 loop: CASSFDTNTEAFF. The DNA for the CDR3 is TGTGCCAGCAGCTTCGACACGAACACTGAAGCTTTCTTT. V is TRBV16 and J is TRBJ1-1; D remains ambiguous. CDR1 and CDR2 (germline): KGHSY, FQNENV. This CDR3 is 13 amino acids long. Trimming pared 5 bases from V and 1 base from J, leaving 8 bases between.